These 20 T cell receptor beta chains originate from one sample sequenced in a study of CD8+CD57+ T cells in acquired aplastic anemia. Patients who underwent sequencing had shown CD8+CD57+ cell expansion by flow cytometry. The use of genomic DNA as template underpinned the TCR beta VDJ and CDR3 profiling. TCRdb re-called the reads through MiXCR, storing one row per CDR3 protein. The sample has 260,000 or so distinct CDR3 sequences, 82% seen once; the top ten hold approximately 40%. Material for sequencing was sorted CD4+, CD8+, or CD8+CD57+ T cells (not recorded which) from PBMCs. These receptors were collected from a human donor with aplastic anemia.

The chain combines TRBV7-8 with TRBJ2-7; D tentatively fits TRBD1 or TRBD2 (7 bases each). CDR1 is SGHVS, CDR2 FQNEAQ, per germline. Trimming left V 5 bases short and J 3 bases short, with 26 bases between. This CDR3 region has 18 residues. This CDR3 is CASSLRDSGTDLHYEQYV. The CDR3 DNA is TGTGCCAGCAGCCTTCGGGACAGCGGGACAGACCTGCACTACGAGCAGTACGTC.

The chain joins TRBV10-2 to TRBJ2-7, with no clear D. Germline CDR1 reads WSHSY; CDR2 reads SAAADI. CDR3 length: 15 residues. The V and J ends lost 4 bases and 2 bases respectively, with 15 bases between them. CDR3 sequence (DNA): TGCGCCAGCAGTGTGAGCTATGTTGGTACCTACGAGCAGTACTTC. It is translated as CASSVSYVGTYEQYF.

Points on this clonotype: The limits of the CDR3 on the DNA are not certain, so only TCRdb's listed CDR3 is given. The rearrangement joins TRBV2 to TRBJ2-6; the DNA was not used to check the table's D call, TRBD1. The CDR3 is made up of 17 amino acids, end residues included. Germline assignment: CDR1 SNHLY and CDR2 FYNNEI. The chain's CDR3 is CASSDGGVHEQFFVPGF.

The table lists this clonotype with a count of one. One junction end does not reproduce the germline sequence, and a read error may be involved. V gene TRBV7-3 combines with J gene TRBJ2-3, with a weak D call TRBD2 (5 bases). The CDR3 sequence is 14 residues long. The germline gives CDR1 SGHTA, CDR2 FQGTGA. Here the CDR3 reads CASSFVGWATRGAF. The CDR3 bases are TGTGCCAGCAGCTTTGTGGGTTGGGCAACCCGGGGAGCTTTT.

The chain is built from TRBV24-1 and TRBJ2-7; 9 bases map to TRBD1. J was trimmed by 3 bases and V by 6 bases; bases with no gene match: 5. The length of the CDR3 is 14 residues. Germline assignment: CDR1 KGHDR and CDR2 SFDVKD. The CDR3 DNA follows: TGTGCCACCAGTCGAGGGGGACAGGGCTACGAGCAGTACTTC. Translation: CATSRGGQGYEQYF.

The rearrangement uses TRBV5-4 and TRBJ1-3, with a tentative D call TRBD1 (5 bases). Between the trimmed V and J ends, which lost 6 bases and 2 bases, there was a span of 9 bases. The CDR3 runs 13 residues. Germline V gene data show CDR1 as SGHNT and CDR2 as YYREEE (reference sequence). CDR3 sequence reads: CASTLDTGNTIYF. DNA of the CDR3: TGTGCCAGCACCCTGGACACTGGAAACACCATATATTTT.

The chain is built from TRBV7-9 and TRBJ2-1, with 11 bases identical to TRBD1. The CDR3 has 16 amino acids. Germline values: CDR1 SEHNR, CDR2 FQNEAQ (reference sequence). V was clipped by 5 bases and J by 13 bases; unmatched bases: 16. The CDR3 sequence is CASSVSATGTGGTQFF. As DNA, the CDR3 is TGTGCCAGCAGCGTTAGTGCAACCGGGACAGGGGGGACCCAGTTCTTC. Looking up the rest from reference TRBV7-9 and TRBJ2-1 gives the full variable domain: DTGVSQNPRHKITKRGQNVTFRCDPISEHNRLYWYRQTLGQGPEFLTYFQNEAQLEKSRLLSDRFSAERPKGSFSTLEIQRTEQGDSAMYLCASSVSATGTGGTQFFGPGTRLTVL.

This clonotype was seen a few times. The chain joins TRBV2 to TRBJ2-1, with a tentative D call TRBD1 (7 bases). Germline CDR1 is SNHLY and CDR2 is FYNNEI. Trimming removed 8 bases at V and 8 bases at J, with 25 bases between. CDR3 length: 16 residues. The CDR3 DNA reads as TGTGCCAGCGGCCAGGGGGGCGCAAATGGTCAGGATGAGCAGTTCTTC. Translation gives CASGQGGANGQDEQFF.

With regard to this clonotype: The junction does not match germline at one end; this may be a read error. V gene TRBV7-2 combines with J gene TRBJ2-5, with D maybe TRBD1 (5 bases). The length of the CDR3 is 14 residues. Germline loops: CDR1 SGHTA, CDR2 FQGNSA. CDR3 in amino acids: CASSSGSGHGYTFF. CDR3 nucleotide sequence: TGTGCCAGCAGCTCCGGGTCAGGGCATGGCTACACGTTCTTC.

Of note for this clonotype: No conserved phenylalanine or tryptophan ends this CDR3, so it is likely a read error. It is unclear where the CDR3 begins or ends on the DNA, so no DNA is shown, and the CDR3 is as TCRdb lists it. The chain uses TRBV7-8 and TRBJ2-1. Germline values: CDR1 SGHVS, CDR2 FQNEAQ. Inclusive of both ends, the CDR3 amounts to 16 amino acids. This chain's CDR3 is CASSFERSGDTHEHFP.

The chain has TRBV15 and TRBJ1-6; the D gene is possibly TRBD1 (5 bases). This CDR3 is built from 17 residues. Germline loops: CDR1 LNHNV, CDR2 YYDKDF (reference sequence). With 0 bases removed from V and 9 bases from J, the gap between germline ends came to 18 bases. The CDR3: CATSRDSGGRGGSPLHF. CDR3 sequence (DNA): TGTGCCACCAGCAGAGATAGCGGGGGTCGGGGGGGTTCACCCCTCCACTTT.

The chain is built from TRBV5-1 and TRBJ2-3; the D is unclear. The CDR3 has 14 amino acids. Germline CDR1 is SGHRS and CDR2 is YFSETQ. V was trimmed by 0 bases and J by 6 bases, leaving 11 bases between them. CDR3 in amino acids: CASSLALDGDTQYF. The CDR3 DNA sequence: TGCGCCAGCAGCTTGGCATTAGATGGGGATACGCAGTATTTT.

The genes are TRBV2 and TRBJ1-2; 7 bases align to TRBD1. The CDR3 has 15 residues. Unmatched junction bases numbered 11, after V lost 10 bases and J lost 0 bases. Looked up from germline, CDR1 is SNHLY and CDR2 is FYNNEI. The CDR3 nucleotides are TGTGCCACCATTTTGGGACAGATGCCTAACTATGGCTACACCTTC. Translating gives CATILGQMPNYGYTF.

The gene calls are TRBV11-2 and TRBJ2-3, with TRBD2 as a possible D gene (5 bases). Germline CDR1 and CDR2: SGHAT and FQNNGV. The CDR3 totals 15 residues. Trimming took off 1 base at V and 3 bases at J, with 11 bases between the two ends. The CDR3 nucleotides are TGTGCCAGCAGCTTAGCCGGGAACTGGACAGATACGCAGTATTTT. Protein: CASSLAGNWTDTQYF.

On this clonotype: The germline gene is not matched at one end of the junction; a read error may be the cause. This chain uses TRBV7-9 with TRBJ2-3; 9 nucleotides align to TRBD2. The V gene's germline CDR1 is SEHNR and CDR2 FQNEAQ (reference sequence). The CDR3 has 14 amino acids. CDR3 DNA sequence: TGTGCCAGCAGCTTTCAAAGAAGCGGGGGGACCCAGGAGTTC. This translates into CASSFQRSGGTQEF.

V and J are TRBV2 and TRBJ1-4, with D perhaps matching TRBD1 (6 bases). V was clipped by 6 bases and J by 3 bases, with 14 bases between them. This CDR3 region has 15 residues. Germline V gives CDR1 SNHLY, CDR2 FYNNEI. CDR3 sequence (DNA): TGTGCCAGCAGAGCAGGGGTTAGAGCTAATGAAAAACTGTTTTTT. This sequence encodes CASRAGVRANEKLFF.

CDR3 nucleotides: TGTGCCAGCAGCTGGGGGGGAGGGCAGGGAGGAAACACTGAAGCTTTCTTT. Translated: CASSWGGGQGGNTEAFF. The rearrangement joins TRBV11-2 to TRBJ1-1; tentative D call: TRBD1 (5 bases). The germline V and J ends were trimmed by 4 bases and 2 bases, with 20 bases remaining between them. Germline V gene lookup returns CDR1 SGHAT and CDR2 FQNNGV. This CDR3 is built from 17 residues.

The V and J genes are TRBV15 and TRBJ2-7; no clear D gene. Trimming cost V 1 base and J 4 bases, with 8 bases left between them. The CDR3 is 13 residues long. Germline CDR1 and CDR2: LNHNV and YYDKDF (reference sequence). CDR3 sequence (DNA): TGTGCCACCAGCAGAGGTAGGGATTACGAGCAGTACTTC. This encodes CATSRGRDYEQYF.

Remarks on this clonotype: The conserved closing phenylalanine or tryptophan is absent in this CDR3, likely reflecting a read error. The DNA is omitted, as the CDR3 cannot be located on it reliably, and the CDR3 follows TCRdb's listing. CDR3: CASSFLTAGTALS. The gene calls are TRBV7-8 and TRBJ2-2; no check of the table's D call, TRBD1, against the DNA was made. The CDR3 spans 13 residues, counting both ends. Looked up from germline, CDR1 is SGHVS and CDR2 is FQNEAQ.

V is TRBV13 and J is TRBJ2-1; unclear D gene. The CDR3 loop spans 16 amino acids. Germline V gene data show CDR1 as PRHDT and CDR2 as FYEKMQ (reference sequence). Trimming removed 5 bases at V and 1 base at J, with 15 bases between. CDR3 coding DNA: TGTGCCAGCAGCCATAGCTTGGAGCCGTCCTACAATGAGCAGTTCTTC. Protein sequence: CASSHSLEPSYNEQFF.